The T cell receptor beta chain under discussion was sequenced for a study of cytomegalovirus exposure and HLA in healthy donors. Study-level findings and limits: Earlier findings revealed that most TCR beta V segments proved productive either about 90% or about 30% of the time. Most CMV-associated TCR beta chains appeared HLA-restricted in a later analysis. CMV serostatus was the only recorded immune exposure for donors.

CDR1 is MNHNY and CDR2 is SVGAGI in the germline V gene (reference sequence). This CDR3 spans 14 amino acids. V was pared by 5 bases and J by 3 bases, with 5 bases of the junction left unmatched. Both 60 Vbeta primers and 13 Jbeta primers went into the PCR. The method was immunoSEQ multiplex PCR; TCRdb's version includes in-frame clones alone and lacks a portion of them. This sample's table has over 100,000 clones. A word on this clone: Its antigen is unknown.

Sequenced: PBMCs. The receptor comes from a man aged 25 to 40 in good health and CMV-seronegative. This chain uses TRBV6-6 with TRBJ1-2; 8 positions match TRBD1. The CDR3 loop is CASSNRGRDYGYTF. As DNA, the CDR3 is TGTGCCAGCAGTAACAGGGGGAGGGACTATGGCTACACCTTC.